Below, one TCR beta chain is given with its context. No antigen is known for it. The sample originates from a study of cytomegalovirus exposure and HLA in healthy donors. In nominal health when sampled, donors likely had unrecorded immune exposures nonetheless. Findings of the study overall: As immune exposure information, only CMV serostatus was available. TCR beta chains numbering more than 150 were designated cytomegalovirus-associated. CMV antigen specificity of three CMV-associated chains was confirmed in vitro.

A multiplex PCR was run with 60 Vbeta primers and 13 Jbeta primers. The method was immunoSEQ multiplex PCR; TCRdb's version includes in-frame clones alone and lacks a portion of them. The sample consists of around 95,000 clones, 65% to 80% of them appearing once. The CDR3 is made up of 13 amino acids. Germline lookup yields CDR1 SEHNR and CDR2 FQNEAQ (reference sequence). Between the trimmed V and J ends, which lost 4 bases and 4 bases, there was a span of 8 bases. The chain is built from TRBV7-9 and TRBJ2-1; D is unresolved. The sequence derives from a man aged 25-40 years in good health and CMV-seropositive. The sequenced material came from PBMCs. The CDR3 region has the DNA TGTGCCAGCAGCTCACCCCTATACAATGAGCAGTTCTTC. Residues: CASSSPLYNEQFF.